The clone carrying this T cell receptor beta chain was counted between two and nine times. CDR3 length equals 17 residues. The germline V gene has CDR1 MDHEN and CDR2 SYDVKM. The V segment lost 3 bases and the J segment 0 bases; nucleotides outside the gene matches: 10. The data stem from a study of blood T cell repertoires in COVID-19. Turning to the study itself: Sources were T cells, B-cell-depleted T cells, or PBMCs; the material itself was cDNA or gDNA.

Clones were sequenced by immunoSEQ multiplex PCR, and TCRdb holds only the in-frame ones, with some missing. Among some 100,000 clones listed, 65% to 80% were seen once. The sequence was collected from an older man with acute or convalescent COVID-19. The sequencing sample was made of peripheral blood. V gene TRBV28 combines with J gene TRBJ2-5; 7 bases fit TRBD1. CDR3 region: CASSFPGQVADQETQYF. The CDR3 region has the DNA TGTGCCAGCAGTTTCCCTGGACAGGTAGCCGACCAAGAGACCCAGTACTTC.